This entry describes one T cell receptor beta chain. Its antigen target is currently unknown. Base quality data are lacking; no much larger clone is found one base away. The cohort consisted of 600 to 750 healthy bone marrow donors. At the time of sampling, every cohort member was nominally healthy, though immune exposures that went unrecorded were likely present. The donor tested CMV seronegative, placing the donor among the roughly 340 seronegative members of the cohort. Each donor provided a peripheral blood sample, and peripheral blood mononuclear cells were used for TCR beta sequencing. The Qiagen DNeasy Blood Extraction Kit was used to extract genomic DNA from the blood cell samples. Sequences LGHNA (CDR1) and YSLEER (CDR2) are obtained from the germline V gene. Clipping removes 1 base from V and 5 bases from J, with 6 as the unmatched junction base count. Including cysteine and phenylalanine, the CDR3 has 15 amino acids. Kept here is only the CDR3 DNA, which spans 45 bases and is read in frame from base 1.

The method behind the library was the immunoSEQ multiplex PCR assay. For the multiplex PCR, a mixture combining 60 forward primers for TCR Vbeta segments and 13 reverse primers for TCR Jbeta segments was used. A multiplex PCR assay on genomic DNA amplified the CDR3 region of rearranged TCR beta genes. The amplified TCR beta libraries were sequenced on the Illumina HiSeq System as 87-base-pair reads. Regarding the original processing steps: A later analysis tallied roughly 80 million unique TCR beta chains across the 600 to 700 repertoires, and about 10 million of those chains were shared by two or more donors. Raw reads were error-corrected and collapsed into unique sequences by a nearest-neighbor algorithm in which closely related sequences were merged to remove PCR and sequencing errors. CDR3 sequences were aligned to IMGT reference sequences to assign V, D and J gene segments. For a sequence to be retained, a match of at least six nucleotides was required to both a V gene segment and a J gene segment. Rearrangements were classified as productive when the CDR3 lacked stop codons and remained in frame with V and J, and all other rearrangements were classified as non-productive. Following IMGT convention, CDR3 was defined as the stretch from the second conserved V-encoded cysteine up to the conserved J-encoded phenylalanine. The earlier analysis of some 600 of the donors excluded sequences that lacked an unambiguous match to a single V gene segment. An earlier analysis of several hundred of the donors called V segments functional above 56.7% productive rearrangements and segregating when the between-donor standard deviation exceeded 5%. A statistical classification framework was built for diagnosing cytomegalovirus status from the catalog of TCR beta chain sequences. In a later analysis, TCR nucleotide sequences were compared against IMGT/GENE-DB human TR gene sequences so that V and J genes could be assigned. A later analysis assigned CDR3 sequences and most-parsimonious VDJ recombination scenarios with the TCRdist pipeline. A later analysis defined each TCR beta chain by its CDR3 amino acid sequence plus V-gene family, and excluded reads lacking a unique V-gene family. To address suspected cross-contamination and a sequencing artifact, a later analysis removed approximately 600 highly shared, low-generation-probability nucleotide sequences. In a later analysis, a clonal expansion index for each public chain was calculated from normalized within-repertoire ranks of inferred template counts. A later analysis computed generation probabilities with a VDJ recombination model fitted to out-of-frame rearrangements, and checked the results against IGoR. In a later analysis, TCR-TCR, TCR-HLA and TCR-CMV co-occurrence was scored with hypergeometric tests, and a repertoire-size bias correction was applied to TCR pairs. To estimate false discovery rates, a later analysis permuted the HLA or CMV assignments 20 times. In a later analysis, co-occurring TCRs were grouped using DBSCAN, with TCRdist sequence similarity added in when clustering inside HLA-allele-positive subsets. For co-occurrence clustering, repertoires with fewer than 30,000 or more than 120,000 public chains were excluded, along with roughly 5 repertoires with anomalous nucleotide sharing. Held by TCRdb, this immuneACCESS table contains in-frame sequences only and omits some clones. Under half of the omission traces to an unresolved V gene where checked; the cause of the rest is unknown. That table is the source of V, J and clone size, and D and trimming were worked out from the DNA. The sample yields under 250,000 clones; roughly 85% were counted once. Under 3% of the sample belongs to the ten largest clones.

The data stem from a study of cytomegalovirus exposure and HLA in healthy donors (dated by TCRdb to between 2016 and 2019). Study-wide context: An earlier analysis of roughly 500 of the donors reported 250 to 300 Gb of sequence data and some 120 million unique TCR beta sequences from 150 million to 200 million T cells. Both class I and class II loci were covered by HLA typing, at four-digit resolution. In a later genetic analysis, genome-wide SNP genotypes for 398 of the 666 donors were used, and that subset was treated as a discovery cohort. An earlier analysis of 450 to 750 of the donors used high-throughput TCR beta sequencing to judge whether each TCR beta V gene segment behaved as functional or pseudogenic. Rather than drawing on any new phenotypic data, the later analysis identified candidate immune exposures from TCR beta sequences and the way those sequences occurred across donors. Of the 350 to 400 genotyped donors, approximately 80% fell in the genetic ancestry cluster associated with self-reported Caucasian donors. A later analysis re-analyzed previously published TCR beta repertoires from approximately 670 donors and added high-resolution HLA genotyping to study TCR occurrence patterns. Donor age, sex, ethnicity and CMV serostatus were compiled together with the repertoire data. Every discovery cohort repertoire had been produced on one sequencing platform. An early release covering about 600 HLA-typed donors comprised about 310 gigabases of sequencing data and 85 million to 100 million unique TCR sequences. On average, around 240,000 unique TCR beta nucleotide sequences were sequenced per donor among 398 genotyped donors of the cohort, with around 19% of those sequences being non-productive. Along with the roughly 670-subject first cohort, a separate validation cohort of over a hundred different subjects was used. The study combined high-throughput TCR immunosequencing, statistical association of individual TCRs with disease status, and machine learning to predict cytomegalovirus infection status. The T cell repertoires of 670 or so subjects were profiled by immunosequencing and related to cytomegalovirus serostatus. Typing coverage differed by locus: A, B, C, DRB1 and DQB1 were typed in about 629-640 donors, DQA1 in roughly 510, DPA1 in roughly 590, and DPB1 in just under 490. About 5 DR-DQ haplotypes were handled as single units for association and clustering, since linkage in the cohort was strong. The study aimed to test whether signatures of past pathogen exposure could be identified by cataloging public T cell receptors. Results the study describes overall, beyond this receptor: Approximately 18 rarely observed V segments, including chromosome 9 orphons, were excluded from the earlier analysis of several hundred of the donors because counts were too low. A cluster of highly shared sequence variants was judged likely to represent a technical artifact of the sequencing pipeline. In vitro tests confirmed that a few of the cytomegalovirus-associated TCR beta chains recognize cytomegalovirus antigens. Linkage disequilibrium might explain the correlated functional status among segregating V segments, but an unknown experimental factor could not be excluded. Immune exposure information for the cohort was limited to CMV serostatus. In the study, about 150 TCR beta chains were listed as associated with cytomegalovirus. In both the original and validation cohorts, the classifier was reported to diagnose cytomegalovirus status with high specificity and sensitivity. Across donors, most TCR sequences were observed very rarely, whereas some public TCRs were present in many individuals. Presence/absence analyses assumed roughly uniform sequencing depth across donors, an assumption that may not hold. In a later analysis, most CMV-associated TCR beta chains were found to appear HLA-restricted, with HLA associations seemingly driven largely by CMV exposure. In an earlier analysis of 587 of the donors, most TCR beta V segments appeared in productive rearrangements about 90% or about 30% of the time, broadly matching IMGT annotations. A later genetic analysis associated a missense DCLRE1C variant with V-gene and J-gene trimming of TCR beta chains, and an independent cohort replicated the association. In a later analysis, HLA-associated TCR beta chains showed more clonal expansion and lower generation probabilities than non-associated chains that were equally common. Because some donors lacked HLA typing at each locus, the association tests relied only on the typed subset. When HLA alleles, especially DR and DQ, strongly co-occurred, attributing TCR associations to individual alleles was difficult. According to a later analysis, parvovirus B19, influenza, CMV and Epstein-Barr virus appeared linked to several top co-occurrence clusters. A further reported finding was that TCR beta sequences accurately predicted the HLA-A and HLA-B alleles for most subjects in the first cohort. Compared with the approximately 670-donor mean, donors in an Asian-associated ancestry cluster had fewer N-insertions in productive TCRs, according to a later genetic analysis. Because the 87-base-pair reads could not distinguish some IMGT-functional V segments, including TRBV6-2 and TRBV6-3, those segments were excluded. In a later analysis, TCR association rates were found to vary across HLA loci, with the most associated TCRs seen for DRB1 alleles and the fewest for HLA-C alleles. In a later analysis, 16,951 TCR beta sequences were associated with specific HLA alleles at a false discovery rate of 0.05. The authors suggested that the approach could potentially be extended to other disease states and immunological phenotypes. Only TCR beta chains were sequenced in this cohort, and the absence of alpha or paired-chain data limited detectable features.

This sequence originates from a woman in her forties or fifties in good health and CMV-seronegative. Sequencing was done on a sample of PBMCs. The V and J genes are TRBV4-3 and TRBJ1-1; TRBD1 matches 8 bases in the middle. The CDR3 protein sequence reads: CASSQGRGRWTEAFF. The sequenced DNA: TGCGCCAGCAGCCAAGGCAGGGGGCGATGGACTGAAGCTTTCTTT.